A selection of T cell receptor beta chains follows, all from one sample in a study of blood T cell repertoires in COVID-19. Assay used: immunoSEQ multiplex PCR; TCRdb lists only in-frame clones, some missing. The data contain 35,000 to 45,000 clones, about 91% of them seen just once; the ten biggest clones take up around 3.5%. Sample: peripheral blood. Receptors originate from a human donor in a cohort sampled during active COVID-19. The CDR3 runs from the conserved cysteine through the conserved F or W.

length: 16; V: TRBV7-9; CDR3: CASSSPGTVKQETQYF
length: 16; V: TRBV6-5; CDR3: CASSYSIQTQNYGYTF
length: 16; V: TRBV27; CDR3: CASSLGIAGSTDTQYF
length: 15; V: TRBV5-6; CDR3: CASSHGLAGVTTQYF
length: 15; V: TRBV5-1; CDR3: CASSLSVRGLETQYF
length: 17; V: TRBV6-1; CDR3: CASSEAGPGGNTGELFF
length: 17; V: TRBV7-6; CDR3: CASRPSIVGGVQGKQFF
length: 12; V: TRBV9; CDR3: CASSARNEKLFF
length: 16; V: TRBV28; CDR3: CASSNAGEISSYEQYF
length: 16; V: TRBV14; CDR3: CASSLLSGRGTGELFF
length: 15; V: TRBV6-5; CDR3: CASSYSGTTHYEQYF
length: 16; V: TRBV28; CDR3: CASSQPGTSGTYEQYF
length: 14; V: TRBV7-9; CDR3: CASSSTGFYSPLHF
length: 16; V: TRBV4-1; CDR3: CASSQEATGVHNEQFF
length: 15; V: TRBV25-1; CDR3: CASSESGGRVNTIYF
length: 15; V: TRBV5-4; CDR3: CASSLLVSSRYEQYF
length: 16; V: TRBV27; CDR3: CASSRGASGIGGELFF
length: 15; V: TRBV27; CDR3: CASSFTGTMNTEAFF
length: 18; V: TRBV5-1; CDR3: CASSLKTSLSSSYNEQFF
length: 12; V: TRBV4-1; CDR3: CASSQGLHGYTF
length: 17; V: TRBV10-1; CDR3: CASSEFSWTGWEETQYF
length: 12; V: TRBV29-1; CDR3: CSVATSNQPQHF
length: 17; V: TRBV3-1/TRBV3-2; CDR3: CASSHRLAGGMVHEQYF
length: 18; V: TRBV24-1; CDR3: CATSDFTPSKSSYNEQFF
length: 14; V: TRBV4-3; CDR3: CASSQSGGITEAFF
length: 14; V: TRBV27; CDR3: CASSPRQPVEKLFF
length: 15; V: TRBV14; CDR3: CASSYGGTSYNEQFF
length: 16; V: TRBV5-1; CDR3: CASSLESGTVGYEQYF
length: 15; V: TRBV4-1; CDR3: CASSQVVRGLNGYTF